This TCR beta chain stems from a study of human T cells and chemical hapten exposure (dated by TCRdb to about 2021). With respect to the entire study: For sensitization, 2% DPC in acetone was applied to a 2 cm by 2 cm area of upper inner arm skin. Patients additionally received weekly therapeutic DPC doses to the scalp throughout the roughly 25-week study period. Patch tests used Finn chambers with 0.01% DPC on the upper back, scored after 6 days by International Contact Dermatitis Research Group standards. Most of the patients in the cohort were female, and the cohort covered alopecia areata with under or over 50% scalp involvement, alopecia totalis and alopecia universalis. The libraries were sequenced as a pool, and the TCR yield per sample differed mostly because of small variations in library volumes within the pool. The study tracked peripheral blood TCR repertoire changes in vivo during primary and secondary sensitization to the hapten diphenylcyclopropenone (DPC) in alopecia patients. Blood was sampled from patients pre-sensitization (week 0) and at 2, 6 and about 24 weeks after DPC sensitization. Under 30 alopecia patients gave blood for TCR sequencing at one to four time points (pre-sensitization, 2, 6 and 24 weeks).

Libraries were built with RACE. Data came from a NextSeq 500. During library preparation, unique molecular identifiers were attached to individual cDNA molecules so that TCRs could be counted in a quantitative, reproducible way. From each blood RNA sample, both TCR alpha and TCR beta chains were sequenced. The study's processing was this. Samples had a median of 95,638 TCRs, with a range from roughly 23,224 to 700,000. The Decombinator software suite was used to annotate the V, J and CDR3 of the TCR reads. Every sample was subsampled to the same number of TCRs (28,000) for the PS versus PT1 abundance plots. TCRs were defined as expanded if absent before sensitization and observed at least eight times at the 2-week time point. TCRdb cleaned the public reads at Q25 with fastp, built clones with MiXCR and kept in-frame beta chains. Each CDR3 protein appears once, grouped with its most common genes and DNA. V and J calls and clone size were set by TCRdb, not the authors. Here the sample has about 400,000 distinct CDR3 sequences; just under 6.5% occur a single time. The ten largest clones represent around 5.8% of the sample.

The label giving this sample's time point can be read as: patch test 2, 6 weeks after DPC sensitization. The treatment or condition label corresponds to: therapeutic diphenylcyclopropenone sensitization with weekly scalp DPC. Blood at each patch-test visit was drawn before the patch test was applied. Patients were eligible if aged 18 to 70, diagnosed with alopecia and judged suitable for DPC therapy, and pregnant patients were excluded. Total RNA was extracted from unfractionated whole blood that had been collected in Tempus Blood RNA tubes. In this sample, this clonotype turned up many times. Its binding antigen is unknown. No clone much larger than this one lies a single base away; base qualities are absent. Beyond this particular receptor, the publication reports: Significantly more large CDR3 similarity clusters were formed by expanded TCRs than by pre-sensitization or healthy control sets, consistent with antigen-driven responses. Patch test score correlated positively with the number of PT1 expanded TCRs, reaching significance at thresholds 8, 16 and 32 but not at 4. Repeated subsampling changed both the strength of the expansion versus patch-test correlation and the threshold at which that correlation became significant. The number of TCRs above 1 in 1000 frequency did not change with DPC sensitization; there was no evidence of global repertoire structure alterations. Because all patients had alopecia, a presumed autoimmune disease, the immune response of the patients might differ from that of healthy individuals.

Reading from cysteine to phenylalanine, the CDR3 counts 15 amino acids. This entry keeps only the CDR3 DNA: 45 bases, framed from base 1. Reading the germline V gene gives CDR1 LGHNA and CDR2 YSLEER. V loses 0 bases of germline sequence and J loses 5 bases, and the interval between the two ends is 13 bases. The rearrangement joined TRBV4-3 to TRBJ1-2, with a weak D call of TRBD1 (5 bases match). This TCR derives from a woman aged 18-29 years with alopecia areata. Some clones in this sample may be carry-over from other donors' samples. The sample consisted of whole blood, taken in connection with sensitization to the hapten diphenylcyclopropenone (DPC). This receptor has the CDR3 CASSQDFSGQYGYTF. The sequenced DNA: TGCGCCAGCAGCCAAGATTTCTCAGGGCAATATGGCTACACCTTC.